This record covers a single TCR beta chain. Its antigen is unidentified. As the method for making TCR beta libraries, quantitative 5'-RACE with molecular barcodes was used. TCRdb reprocessed the 5' RACE reads via MiXCR and lists one record per CDR3 protein. The sample includes about 480,000 distinct CDR3 sequences, 17% of them seen just once. The data derive from a study of CD8 T cells in ankylosing spondylitis. Study-level points and caveats: Ankylosing spondylitis blood seemed to carry a telltale TCR beta motif made of eight highly homologous variants. Disease-associated clonotypes exhibited CD8+ identity and were relatively infrequent in peripheral blood. Disease-linked clones reportedly concentrated significantly in matched ankylosing spondylitis synovial fluid.

The CDR3 spans 15 residues. The J segment lost 5 bases and the V segment lost 2 bases, leaving 4 bases of the junction unmatched. Germline V gives CDR1 LGHDT, CDR2 YNNKEL (reference sequence). The sequenced material came from blood, either unsorted or a sorted T cell fraction (not recorded which). The receptor was isolated from a male donor with ankylosing spondylitis. V is TRBV3-1 and J is TRBJ2-5; 11 nucleotides agree with TRBD2. The CDR3 nucleotides are TGTGCCAGCAGCCAATTAGCGGGAGGGGATGAGACCCAGTACTTC. Encoded protein: CASSQLAGGDETQYF.